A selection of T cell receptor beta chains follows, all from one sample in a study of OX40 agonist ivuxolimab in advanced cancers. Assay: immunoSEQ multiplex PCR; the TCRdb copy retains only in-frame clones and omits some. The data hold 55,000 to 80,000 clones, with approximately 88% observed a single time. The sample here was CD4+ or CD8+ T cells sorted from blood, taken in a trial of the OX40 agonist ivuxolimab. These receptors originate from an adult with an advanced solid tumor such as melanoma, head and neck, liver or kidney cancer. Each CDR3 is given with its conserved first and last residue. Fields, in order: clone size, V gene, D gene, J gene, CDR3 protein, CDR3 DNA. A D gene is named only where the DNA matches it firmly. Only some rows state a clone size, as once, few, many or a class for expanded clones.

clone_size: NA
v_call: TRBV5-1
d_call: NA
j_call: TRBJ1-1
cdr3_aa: CASSLDSPGSEAFF
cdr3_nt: TGCGCCAGCAGCTTGGACAGCCCTGGCTCTGAAGCTTTCTTT

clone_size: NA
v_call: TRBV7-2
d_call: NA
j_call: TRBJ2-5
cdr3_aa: CASSLTETQYF
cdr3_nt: TGTGCCAGCAGCTTAACTGAGACCCAGTACTTC

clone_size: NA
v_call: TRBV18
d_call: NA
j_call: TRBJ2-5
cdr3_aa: CASSPAIQETQYF
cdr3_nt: TGTGCCAGCTCACCAGCGATCCAAGAGACCCAGTACTTC

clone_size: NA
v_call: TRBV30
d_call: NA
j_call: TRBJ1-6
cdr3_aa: CAWSAAGIRGSPLHF
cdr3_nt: TGTGCCTGGAGTGCCGCCGGGATCAGAGGTTCACCCCTCCACTTT

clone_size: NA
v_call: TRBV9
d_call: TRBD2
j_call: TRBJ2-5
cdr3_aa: CASSVAGGKGETQYF
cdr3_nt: TGTGCCAGCAGCGTAGCGGGAGGGAAAGGAGAGACCCAGTACTTC

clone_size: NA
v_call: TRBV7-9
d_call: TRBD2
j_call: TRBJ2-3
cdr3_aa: CASSLAQSGGRSFADTQYF
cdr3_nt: TGTGCCAGCAGCTTAGCGCAGAGCGGGGGGCGATCCTTTGCAGATACGCAGTATTTT

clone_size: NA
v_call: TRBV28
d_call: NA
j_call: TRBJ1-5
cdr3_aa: CASRVYNQSQHF
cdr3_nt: TGCGCGTCGAGGGTATACAATCAGTCCCAGCATTTT

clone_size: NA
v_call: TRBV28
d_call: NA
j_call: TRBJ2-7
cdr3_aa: CASSSLRDISYEQYF
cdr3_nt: TGTGCCAGCAGTTCCCTCCGGGACATCTCCTACGAGCAGTACTTC

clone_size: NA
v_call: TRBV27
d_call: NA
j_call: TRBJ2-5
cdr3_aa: CASSLRAEETQYF
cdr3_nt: TGTGCCAGCAGTTTAAGGGCGGAAGAGACCCAGTACTTC

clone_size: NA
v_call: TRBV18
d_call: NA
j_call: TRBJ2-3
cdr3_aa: CASSPRNADTQYF
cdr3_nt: TGTGCCAGCTCACCACGGAACGCAGATACGCAGTATTTT

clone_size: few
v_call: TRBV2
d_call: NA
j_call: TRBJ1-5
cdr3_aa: CASAERSTDQPQHF
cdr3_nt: TGTGCCAGCGCAGAAAGGAGCACGGATCAGCCCCAGCATTTT

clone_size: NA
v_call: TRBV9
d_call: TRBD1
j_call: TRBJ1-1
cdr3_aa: CASSPLGTVNTEAFF
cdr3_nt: TGTGCCAGCAGCCCCCTCGGGACAGTTAACACTGAAGCTTTCTTT

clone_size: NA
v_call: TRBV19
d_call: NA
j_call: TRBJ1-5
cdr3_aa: CASSMWGGNQPQHF
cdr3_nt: TGTGCCAGTAGTATGTGGGGTGGCAATCAGCCCCAGCATTTT

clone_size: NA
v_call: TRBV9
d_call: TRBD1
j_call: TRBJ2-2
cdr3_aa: CASSAGTGGKSGNTGELFF
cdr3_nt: TGTGCCAGCAGTGCCGGGACAGGGGGAAAAAGCGGGAACACCGGGGAGCTGTTTTTT

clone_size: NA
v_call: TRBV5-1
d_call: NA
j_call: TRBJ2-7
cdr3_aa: CASSLVKGTTHYEQYF
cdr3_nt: TGCGCCAGCAGCTTGGTAAAAGGGACGACACACTACGAGCAGTACTTC

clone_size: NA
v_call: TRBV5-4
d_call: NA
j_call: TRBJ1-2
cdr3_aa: CASREGGWGYTF
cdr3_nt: TGTGCCAGCAGGGAGGGTGGTTGGGGCTACACCTTC

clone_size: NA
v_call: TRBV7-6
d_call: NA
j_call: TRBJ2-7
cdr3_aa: CATASRVGYEQYF
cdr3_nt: TGTGCCACCGCATCCCGGGTAGGTTACGAGCAGTACTTC

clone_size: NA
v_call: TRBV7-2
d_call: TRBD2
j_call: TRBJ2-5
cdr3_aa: CASTAGYQETQYF
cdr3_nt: TGTGCCAGCACAGCGGGGTACCAAGAGACCCAGTACTTC

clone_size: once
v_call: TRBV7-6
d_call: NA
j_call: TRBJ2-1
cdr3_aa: CASSPAGNEQFF
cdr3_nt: TGTGCCAGCAGCCCAGCAGGCAATGAGCAGTTCTTC

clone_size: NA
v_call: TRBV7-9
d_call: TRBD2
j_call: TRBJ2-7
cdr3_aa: CASSPGTSLHEQYF
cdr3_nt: TGTGCCAGCAGTCCCGGGACTAGCCTCCACGAGCAGTACTTC

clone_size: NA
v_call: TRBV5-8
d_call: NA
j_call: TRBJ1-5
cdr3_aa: CASTPLKVSNQPQHF
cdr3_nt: TGTGCCAGCACCCCCCTCAAGGTTAGCAATCAGCCCCAGCATTTT

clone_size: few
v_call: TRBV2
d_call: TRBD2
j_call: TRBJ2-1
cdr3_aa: CASSLRTSGSNEQFF
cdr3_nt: TGTGCCAGCAGTCTAAGGACTAGCGGGAGCAATGAGCAGTTCTTC

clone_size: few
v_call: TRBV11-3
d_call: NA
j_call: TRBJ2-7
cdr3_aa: CASSREQLPEQYF
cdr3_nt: TGTGCCAGCAGCCGAGAGCAGCTTCCCGAGCAGTACTTC

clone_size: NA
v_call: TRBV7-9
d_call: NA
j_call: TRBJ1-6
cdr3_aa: CASSFSDLGAPLHF
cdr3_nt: TGTGCCAGCAGCTTCTCGGACCTGGGGGCACCCCTCCACTTT

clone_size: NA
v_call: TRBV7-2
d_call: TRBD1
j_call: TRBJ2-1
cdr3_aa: CASSLLWTGHNEQFF
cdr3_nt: TGTGCCAGCAGCTTACTTTGGACAGGCCACAATGAGCAGTTCTTC

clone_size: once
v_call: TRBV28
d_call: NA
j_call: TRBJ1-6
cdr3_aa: CASSFGGGPLHF
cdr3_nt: TGTGCCAGCAGTTTTGGAGGGGGACCCCTCCACTTT

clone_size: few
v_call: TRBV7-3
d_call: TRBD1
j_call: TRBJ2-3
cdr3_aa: CASSLRPGQGADTQYF
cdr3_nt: TGTGCCAGCAGCTTAAGGCCGGGACAGGGGGCAGATACGCAGTATTTT

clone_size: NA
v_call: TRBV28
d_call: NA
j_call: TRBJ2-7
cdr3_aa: CASSFDIGGSYEQYF
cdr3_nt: TGTGCCAGCAGTTTTGATATTGGCGGTTCCTACGAGCAGTACTTC

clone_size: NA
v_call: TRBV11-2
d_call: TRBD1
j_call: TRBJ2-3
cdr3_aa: CASSLTAGTASTDTQYF
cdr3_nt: TGTGCCAGCAGCTTGACAGCCGGGACAGCTAGCACAGATACGCAGTATTTT

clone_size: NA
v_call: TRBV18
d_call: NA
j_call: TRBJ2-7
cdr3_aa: CASSSGSYEQYF
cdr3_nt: TGTGCCAGCTCGTCCGGCTCCTACGAGCAGTACTTC

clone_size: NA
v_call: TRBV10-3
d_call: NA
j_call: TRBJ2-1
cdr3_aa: CAISELGGLNEQFF
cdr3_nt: TGTGCCATCAGTGAGTTGGGGGGCCTCAATGAGCAGTTCTTC

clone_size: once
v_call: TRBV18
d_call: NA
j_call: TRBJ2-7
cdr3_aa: CASSPGDGSFYEQYF
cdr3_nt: TGTGCCAGCTCACCAGGGGACGGATCCTTCTACGAGCAGTACTTC

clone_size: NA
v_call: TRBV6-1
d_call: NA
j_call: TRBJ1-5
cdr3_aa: CASSVIWVEGPDQPQHF
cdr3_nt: TGTGCCAGCAGTGTGATATGGGTTGAGGGGCCCGATCAGCCCCAGCATTTT

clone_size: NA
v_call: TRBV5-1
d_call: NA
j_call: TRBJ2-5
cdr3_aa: CASLPGGQVGTQYF
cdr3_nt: TGCGCCAGCCTCCCCGGGGGGCAGGTCGGTACCCAGTACTTC

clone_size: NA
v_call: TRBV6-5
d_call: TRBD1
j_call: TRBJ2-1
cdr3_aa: CASRLGTGGLGEQFF
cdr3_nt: TGTGCCAGCAGGCTCGGGACAGGGGGACTGGGTGAGCAGTTCTTC

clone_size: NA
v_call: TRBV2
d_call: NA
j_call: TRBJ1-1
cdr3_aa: CASSVDRTRNTEAFF
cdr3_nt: TGTGCCAGCAGTGTTGATCGGACACGGAACACTGAAGCTTTCTTT

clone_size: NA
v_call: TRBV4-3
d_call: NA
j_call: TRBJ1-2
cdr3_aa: CASSLETSTGTNYGYTF
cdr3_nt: TGCGCCAGCAGCTTGGAGACATCGACAGGAACAAACTATGGCTACACCTTC

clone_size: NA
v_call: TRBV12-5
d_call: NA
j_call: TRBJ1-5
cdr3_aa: CASGSGPDAWNQPQHF
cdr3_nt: TGTGCTAGTGGGTCTGGCCCGGACGCCTGGAATCAGCCCCAGCATTTT

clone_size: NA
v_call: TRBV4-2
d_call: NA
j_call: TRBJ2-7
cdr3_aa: CASSLAGAQREYF
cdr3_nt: TGTGCCAGCAGCCTAGCTGGGGCCCAGAGGGAGTACTTC